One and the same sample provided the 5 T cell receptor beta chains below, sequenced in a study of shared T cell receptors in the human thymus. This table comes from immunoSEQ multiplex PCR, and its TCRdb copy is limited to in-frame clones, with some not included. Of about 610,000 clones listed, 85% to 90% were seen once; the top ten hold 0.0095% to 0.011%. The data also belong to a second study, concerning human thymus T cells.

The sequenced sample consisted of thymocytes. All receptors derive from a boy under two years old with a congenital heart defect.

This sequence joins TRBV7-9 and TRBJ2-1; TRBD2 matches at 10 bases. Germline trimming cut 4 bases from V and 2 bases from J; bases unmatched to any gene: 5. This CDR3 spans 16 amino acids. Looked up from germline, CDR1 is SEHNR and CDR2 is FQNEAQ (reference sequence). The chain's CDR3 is CASSSASGSPYNEQFF. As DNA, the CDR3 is TGTGCCAGCAGCTCGGCTAGCGGGAGTCCCTACAATGAGCAGTTCTTC.

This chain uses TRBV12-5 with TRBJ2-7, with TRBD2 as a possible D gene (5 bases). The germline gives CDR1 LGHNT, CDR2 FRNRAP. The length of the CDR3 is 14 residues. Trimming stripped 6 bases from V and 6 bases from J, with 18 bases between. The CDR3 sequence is CASGKSKEGPEQYF. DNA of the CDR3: TGTGCTAGTGGCAAGTCCAAAGAGGGCCCCGAGCAGTACTTC.

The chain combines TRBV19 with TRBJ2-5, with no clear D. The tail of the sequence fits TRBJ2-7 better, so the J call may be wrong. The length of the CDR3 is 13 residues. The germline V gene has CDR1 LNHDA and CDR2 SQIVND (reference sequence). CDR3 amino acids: CAPEGRDKHEQYF. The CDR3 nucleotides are TGTGCCCCCGAAGGCAGAGACAAGCACGAGCAGTACTTC.

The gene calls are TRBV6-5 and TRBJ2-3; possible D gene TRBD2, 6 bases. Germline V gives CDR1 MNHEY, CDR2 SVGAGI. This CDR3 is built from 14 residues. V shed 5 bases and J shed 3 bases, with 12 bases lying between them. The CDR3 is CASSPRGGTDTQYF. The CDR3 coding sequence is TGTGCCAGCAGTCCCCGGGGAGGAACAGATACGCAGTATTTT.

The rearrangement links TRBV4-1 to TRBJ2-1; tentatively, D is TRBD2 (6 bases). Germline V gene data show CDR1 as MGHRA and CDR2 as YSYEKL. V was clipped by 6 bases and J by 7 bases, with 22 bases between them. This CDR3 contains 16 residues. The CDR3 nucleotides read TGCGCCAGCAGGCCCACTCGCAGGGAGGTGTATAATGAGCAGTTCTTC. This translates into CASRPTRREVYNEQFF.